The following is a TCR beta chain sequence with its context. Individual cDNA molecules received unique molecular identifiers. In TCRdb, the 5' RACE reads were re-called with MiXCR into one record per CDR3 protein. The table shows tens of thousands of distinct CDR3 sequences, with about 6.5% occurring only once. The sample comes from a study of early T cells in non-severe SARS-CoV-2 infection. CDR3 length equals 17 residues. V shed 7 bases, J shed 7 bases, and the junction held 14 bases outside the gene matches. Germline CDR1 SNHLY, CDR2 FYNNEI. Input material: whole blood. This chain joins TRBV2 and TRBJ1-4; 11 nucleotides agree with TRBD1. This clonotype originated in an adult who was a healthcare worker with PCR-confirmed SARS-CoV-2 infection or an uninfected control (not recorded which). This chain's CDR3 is CASTPRDRGEFVEKLFF. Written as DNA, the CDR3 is TGTGCCAGCACTCCCCGGGACAGGGGGGAGTTTGTTGAAAAACTGTTTTTT.